This T cell receptor (beta chain) is from a study of T cells in tuberculosis. Of note for this clone: Its antigen remains unidentified.

Assay used: immunoSEQ multiplex PCR; TCRdb lists only in-frame clones, some missing. Found here are roughly 41,000 clones, 94% of them singletons; the top ten hold around an eighth. Whole-study findings and limits: Cases with active tuberculosis were adults, while controls were adolescents. Smaller distances to GMM-specific TCRs suggested their expansion in active tuberculosis. Active tuberculosis patients had shorter CDR3-alpha; the beta difference was nonsignificant.

Trimming took off 1 base at V and 3 bases at J, with 10 bases between the two ends. The germline V gene encodes CDR1 MGHRA and CDR2 YSYEKL. The CDR3 runs 15 residues. The sample taken for sequencing was PBMCs. The J gene is TRBJ1-5, the V gene TRBV4-1; D perhaps matches TRBD1 (6 bases). This sequence was found in a donor under 30 with latent tuberculosis or without tuberculosis infection. Some clones in this sample may be carry-over from other donors' samples. The CDR3 spells CASSQGAGANQPQHF. CDR3 in DNA: TGCGCCAGCAGCCAAGGGGCAGGGGCCAATCAGCCCCAGCATTTT.